This T cell receptor (beta chain) comes out of a study of blood T cell repertoires in COVID-19 (dated by TCRdb to 2018 to 2020). Broadly, across the study: The collaborator samples originated in the United States, Italy and Spain and spanned the acute and convalescent phases of COVID-19. The prospective study material was composed of cDNA or gDNA derived from T cells, B-cell-depleted T cells, or PBMCs. Subjects who had been exposed to COVID-19, were actively infected with it, or had recovered from it provided the deeply sampled blood TCRbeta repertoires that made up the dataset. The repertoires were made available in a free public database intended to serve as a resource for research on the immune response to SARS-CoV-2. Samples came from the ongoing ImmuneRACE study (first 160 participants) plus 1,254 subjects from 6 global collaborators. Sample metadata almost always included a de-identified subject ID, COVID-19 status, age in years and sex. Where available, HLA class I and class II types were taken from metadata supplied by the sample provider and were not determined by assay-based typing.

Cut back by 3 bases and 6 bases, the V and J ends lie 16 bases apart. The CDR1 and CDR2 encoded by the germline V gene are SGDLS and YYNGEE. The CDR3 numbers 14 residues from cysteine through phenylalanine. Just the 42-base CDR3 DNA is kept, in frame starting at base 1. Enrolling through a virtual design, the prospective study's participants ranged in age from roughly 18 to 95 years and lived across some 23 United States geographic areas. Cohort assignment in the prospective study relied on participant-reported clinical history from a screening survey and a study questionnaire. For ImmuneRACE Cohort 3, a participant was defined as recovered based on two consecutive negative NP/OP PCR tests, clearance by a healthcare professional, or resolution of symptoms. Mobile phlebotomists in the prospective study collected whole blood, serum and a nasopharyngeal or oropharyngeal swab from every participant. Participants in the prospective study had the option to provide additional blood draws and questionnaires over an approximately 2-month period. Before DNA extraction, blood samples from the prospective study were shipped at room temperature or frozen.

This clone has just one count. Its antigen is not yet known. No qualities accompany the bases; no much larger clone lies one base away. The paper's findings and limits, for the study overall: The amount of clinical and demographic metadata varied by source and participant and was provided uncurated.

TCRbeta CDR3 regions were amplified from genomic DNA by means of the immunoSEQ Assay, a bias-controlled multiplex PCR. The source study handled its data this way. The number of nucleated cells in each sample was estimated from the amplification of reference gene primers within the assay. Sequence reads were collapsed and filtered to measure the absolute abundance of every unique TCRbeta CDR3 rearrangement. For each sample, productive Simpson clonality was calculated as the square root of Simpson's diversity index across productive rearrangements. TCRdb carries this immuneACCESS record with in-frame sequences only. Its versions omit some clonotypes, under half of them owing to an unresolved V gene in the studies checked, with the rest unexplained. The V and J calls and clone size come from that table; D and trimming were worked out from the DNA. Present in this sample are approximately 280,000 clones, 85% of which were seen just once. The top ten clonotypes cover 2% to 3% of the sample.

This TCR was recovered from a woman between 50 and 59 years old who had recovered from COVID-19. Recombination joined TRBV9 with TRBJ2-7, and the D gene may be TRBD1, 5 bases matching. The sample was PBMCs or T cells enriched from blood (not recorded which). The DNA sequence is as follows: TGTGCCAGCAGCGGGGGCCGGGCCCCGAGCGAGCAGTACTTC. Translated, this gives CASSGGRAPSEQYF.